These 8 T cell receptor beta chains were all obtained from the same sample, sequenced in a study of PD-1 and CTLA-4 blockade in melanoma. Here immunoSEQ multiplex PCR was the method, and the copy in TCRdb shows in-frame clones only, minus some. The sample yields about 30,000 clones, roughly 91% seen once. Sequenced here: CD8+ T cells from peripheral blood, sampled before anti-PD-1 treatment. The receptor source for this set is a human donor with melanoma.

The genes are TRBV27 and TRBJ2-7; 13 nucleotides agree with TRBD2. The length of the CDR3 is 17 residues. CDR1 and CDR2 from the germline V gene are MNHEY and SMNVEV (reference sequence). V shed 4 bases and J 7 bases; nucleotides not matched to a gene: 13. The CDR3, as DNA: TGTGCCAGCAGTTCCCGGACTAGCGGGAGCCTCATTTATGAGCAGTACTTC. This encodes CASSSRTSGSLIYEQYF.

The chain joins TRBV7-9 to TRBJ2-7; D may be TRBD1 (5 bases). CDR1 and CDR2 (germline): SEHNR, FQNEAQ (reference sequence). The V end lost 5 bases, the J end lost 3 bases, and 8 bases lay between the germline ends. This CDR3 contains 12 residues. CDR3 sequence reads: CASSTQDYEQYF. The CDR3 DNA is TGTGCCAGCAGCACACAGGACTACGAGCAGTACTTC. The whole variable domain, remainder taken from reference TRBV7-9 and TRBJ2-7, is DTGVSQNPRHKITKRGQNVTFRCDPISEHNRLYWYRQTLGQGPEFLTYFQNEAQLEKSRLLSDRFSAERPKGSFSTLEIQRTEQGDSAMYLCASSTQDYEQYFGPGTRLTVT.

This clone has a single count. The CDR3 reads CASSPTGSDQPQHF. CDR3 nucleotides: TGTGCCAGCAGCCCGACAGGGTCGGATCAGCCCCAGCATTTT. The chain has TRBV11-2 and TRBJ1-5; TRBD1 matches 7 bases. The CDR3 is 14 amino acids. J was trimmed by 5 bases and V by 5 bases; bases with no gene match: 6. The germline V gene encodes CDR1 SGHAT and CDR2 FQNNGV.

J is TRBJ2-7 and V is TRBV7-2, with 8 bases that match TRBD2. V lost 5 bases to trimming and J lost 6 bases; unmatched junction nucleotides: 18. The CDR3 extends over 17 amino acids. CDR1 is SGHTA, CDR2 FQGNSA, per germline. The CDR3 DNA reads TGTGCCAGCAGCCATCCCAGGAAGAGCGGGAGCGATTTCGAGCAGTACTTC. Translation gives CASSHPRKSGSDFEQYF.

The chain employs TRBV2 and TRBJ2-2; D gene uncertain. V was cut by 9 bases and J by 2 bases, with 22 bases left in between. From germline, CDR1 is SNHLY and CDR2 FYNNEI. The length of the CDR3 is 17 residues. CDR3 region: CASLLGRMGFNTGELFF. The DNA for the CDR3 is TGTGCCAGTCTACTTGGACGTATGGGATTTAACACCGGGGAGCTGTTTTTT.

The CDR3 bases are TGTGCCAGCAGTATGACAGAGGGCCTCTATGGCTACACCTTC. Protein: CASSMTEGLYGYTF. This sequence joins TRBV6-5 and TRBJ1-2; the D gene is possibly TRBD1 (5 bases). Trimming removed 5 bases from V and 4 bases from J, with 14 bases in between. CDR1 is MNHEY and CDR2 is SVGAGI in the germline V gene. This CDR3 has 14 amino acids.

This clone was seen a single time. The CDR3 here is CASSSGWGGGQPQHF. For the CDR3, the DNA is TGTGCCAGCAGCTCGGGTTGGGGGGGCGGTCAGCCCCAGCATTTT. The chain joins TRBV9 to TRBJ1-5; TRBD1 might be the D (6 bases). This CDR3 has 15 residues. V lost 4 bases and J 6 bases, leaving 17 bases between the germline ends. CDR1 SGDLS and CDR2 YYNGEE come from the germline V gene.

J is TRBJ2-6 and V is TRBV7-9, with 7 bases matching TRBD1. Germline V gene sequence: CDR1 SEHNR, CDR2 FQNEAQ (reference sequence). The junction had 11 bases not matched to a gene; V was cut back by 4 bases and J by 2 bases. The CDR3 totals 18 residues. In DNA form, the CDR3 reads TGTGCCAGCAGCTCCATAGGGGGCGGATTCGCTGGGGCCAACGTCCTGACTTTC. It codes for CASSSIGGGFAGANVLTF.